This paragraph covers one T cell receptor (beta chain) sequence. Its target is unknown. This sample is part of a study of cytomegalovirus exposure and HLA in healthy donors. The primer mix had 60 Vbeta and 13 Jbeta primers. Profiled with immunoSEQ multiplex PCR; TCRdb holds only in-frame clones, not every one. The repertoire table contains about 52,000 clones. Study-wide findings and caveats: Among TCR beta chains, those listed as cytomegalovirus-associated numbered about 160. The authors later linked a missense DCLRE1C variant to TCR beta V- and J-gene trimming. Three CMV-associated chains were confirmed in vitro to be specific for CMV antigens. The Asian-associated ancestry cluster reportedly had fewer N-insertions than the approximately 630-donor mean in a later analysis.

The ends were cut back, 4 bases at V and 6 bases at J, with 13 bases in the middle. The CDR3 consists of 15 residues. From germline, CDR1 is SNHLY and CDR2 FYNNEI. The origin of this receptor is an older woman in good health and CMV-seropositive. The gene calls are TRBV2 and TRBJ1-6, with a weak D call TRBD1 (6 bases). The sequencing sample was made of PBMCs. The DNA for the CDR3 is TGTGCCAGCAGTGCCACGGGACAAGTTAATTCACCCCTCCACTTT. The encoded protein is CASSATGQVNSPLHF.